This entry describes one T cell receptor (beta chain). A junction end diverges from the germline sequence, so it may reflect a read error. The data are from a study of cytomegalovirus exposure and HLA in healthy donors. This CDR3 is built from 13 residues. The germline V gene encodes CDR1 SEHNR and CDR2 FQNEAQ (reference sequence). With 60 Vbeta and 13 Jbeta primers, the PCR was carried out. The assay was immunoSEQ multiplex PCR, and TCRdb's table has in-frame clones only and misses some. The table shows more than 150,000 clones, with roughly 88% occurring only once. V gene TRBV7-9 combines with J gene TRBJ2-1, with D uncertain. The specimen was PBMCs. The origin of this receptor is a woman aged 18-29 years in good health and CMV-seronegative. The CDR3 here is CSSTLQSNDEQFF. The DNA for the CDR3 is TGTTCCAGCACCTTACAAAGCAACGATGAGCAGTTCTTC.